This entry describes one TCR beta chain. Data came from immunoSEQ multiplex PCR; TCRdb stores just in-frame clones and leaves some out. This repertoire shows roughly 86,000 clones, around nine tenths found once; its top ten account for 4.9%. The germline V gene encodes CDR1 KGHDR and CDR2 SFDVKD. The CDR3 runs 13 residues. V was clipped by 6 bases and J by 1 base, with 7 bases between them. The data were obtained in a study of blood T cell repertoires in COVID-19. Study summary: PBMCs, B-cell-depleted T cells, or T cells provided the cDNA or gDNA that made up the material.

The sequencing sample was made of peripheral blood. This clonotype was sampled from a man aged 50-60 years with active or convalescent COVID-19. This chain uses TRBV24-1 with TRBJ2-3, with D tentatively TRBD2 (5 bases). This chain's CDR3 is CATSLGGTDTQYF. The CDR3 nucleotides are TGTGCCACCAGTCTCGGGGGCACAGATACGCAGTATTTT.